In this sample, the clone carrying this T cell receptor beta chain turned up many times. These data are taken from a study of read filtering for tumor transcriptome and immune sequencing. Study-wide context: RNA-seq yielded only roughly 80 to 1,400 TCR reads, IR-seq about 3.5 to 10.27 million.

CDR1 SGHTA and CDR2 FQGNSA come from the germline V gene. The CDR3 spans 17 residues. V lost 0 bases to trimming and J lost 9 bases; unmatched junction nucleotides: 8. This library used 300 to 500 ng RNA and molecular barcoded adaptors spanning alpha/delta and beta/gamma chains. TCRdb reanalysed the reads using MiXCR and keeps one entry per CDR3 protein. The data show about 46,000 distinct CDR3 sequences, with about 12% seen just once and roughly 15% held by the top ten. This clonotype was obtained from a donor at least 40 years old with multiple myeloma. The sequencing input was a population of CD138-negative cells sorted from bone marrow. The chain has TRBV7-2 and TRBJ2-1; 13 bases match TRBD2. CDR3 amino acids: CASSLAVKGLAGSEQFF. The CDR3 nucleotides read TGTGCCAGCAGCTTAGCGGTGAAGGGACTAGCGGGAAGTGAGCAGTTCTTC.